This T cell receptor (beta chain) was identified in a study of molecular identifiers for immune sequencing clone quantification. Broader study findings: Clones that had above 20 RNA copies took up over 99% of effector molecules but under 1% in naive cells. Identical TCR molecules that share a barcode could lead to an underestimation of highly expanded clone sizes.

Germline assignment: CDR1 MNHNY and CDR2 SVGAGI (reference sequence). This CDR3 has 16 residues. As CD8+CD4-CCR7+CD45RA+ cells, naive CD8 T cells were sorted. Worth noting for this clonotype: The antigen remains undetermined. A read error may account for a junction end that differs from germline.

Previously published methods and listed TCR primers were used for the bulk TCR libraries. TCRdb re-called the PCR reads with MiXCR, one entry per CDR3 protein. The sample consists of around 470,000 distinct CDR3 sequences, around a fifth of them appearing once. The chain combines TRBV6-6 with TRBJ2-5; 9 nucleotides align to TRBD1. Sequencing was done on a sample of naive CD8+ T cells from blood, with Jurkat cell RNA spiked in. Subset meaning: FACS-sorted CD8+CD4-CCR7+CD45RA+ naive T cells. The receptor was derived from a human donor in good health. Some libraries in this study had Jurkat cell RNA spiked in. DNA of the CDR3: TGTGCCAGCAGTGACTCGGGACAGGGCCTCGGAGTGACCCAGTACTTC. This translates into CASSDSGQGLGVTQYF.